This T cell receptor (beta chain) stems from a study of CD8 T cells in Susac syndrome. An amount of RNA that ranged from roughly 0.45 to 1 ug was reverse transcribed with random hexamers. TCRdb reanalysed the immunoSEQ multiplex PCR reads using MiXCR and keeps one entry per CDR3 protein. This table holds hundreds of thousands of distinct CDR3 sequences, approximately 94% found once. This clonotype was recorded once. The CDR3 sequence is 14 residues long. Trimming left V 5 bases short and J 4 bases short, with 14 bases between. Per the germline V gene, CDR1 is SGHTA and CDR2 is FQGNSA. The chain uses TRBV7-2 and TRBJ2-5; TRBD2 is a possible D gene (6 bases). The sequence was collected from a human donor with Susac syndrome. The sample taken for sequencing was CD4+ T cells from PBMCs. The CDR3 sequence is CASSLRGGRETQYF. The CDR3 DNA is TGTGCCAGCAGCCTCCGTGGAGGGAGAGAGACCCAGTACTTC.